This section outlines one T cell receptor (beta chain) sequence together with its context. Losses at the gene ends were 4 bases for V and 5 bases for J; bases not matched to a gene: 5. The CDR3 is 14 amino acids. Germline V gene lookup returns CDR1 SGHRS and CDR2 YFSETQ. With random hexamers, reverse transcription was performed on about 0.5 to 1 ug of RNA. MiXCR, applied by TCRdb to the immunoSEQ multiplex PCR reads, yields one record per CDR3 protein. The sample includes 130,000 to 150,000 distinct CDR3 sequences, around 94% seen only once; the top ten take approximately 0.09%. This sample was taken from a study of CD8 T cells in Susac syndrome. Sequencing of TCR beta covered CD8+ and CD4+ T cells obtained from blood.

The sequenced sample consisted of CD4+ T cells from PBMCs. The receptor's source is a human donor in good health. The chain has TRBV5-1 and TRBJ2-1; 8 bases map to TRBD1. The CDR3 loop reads CASSRRTGNNEQFF. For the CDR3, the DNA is TGCGCCAGCAGCCGACGGACAGGGAACAATGAGCAGTTCTTC.